This T cell receptor (beta chain) was observed in a study of T cell repertoires in cytomegalovirus infection. Study information: Public TCR beta signatures marked donors with CMV infection and the matching HLA. Whole-study findings and limits: Summed frequency of shared TCR beta families picked out CMV carriers who also had the relevant HLA. It was HLA-C-restricted CMV-specific TCR beta clonotypes that dominated the response ex vivo.

TCRdb re-called the reads through MiXCR, storing one row per CDR3 protein. The sample contains roughly 760,000 distinct CDR3 sequences, 35% to 45% of which appear only once. This clonotype was observed at least ten times. Its antigen is not identified. Sample: PBMCs. The receptor comes from a human donor in good health (CMV status not recorded). Some clones in this sample may be carry-over from other donors' samples.

CDR3 sequence reads: CASSSGGLGSYEQYF. The CDR3 bases are TGTGCCAGCAGCTCAGGGGGGTTAGGCTCCTACGAGCAGTACTTC. The V call is TRBV7-2, the J call TRBJ2-7; weak D call: TRBD1 (7 bases). V was shortened by 4 bases and J by 0 bases, with 13 bases between the two germline ends. Germline V CDR1 and CDR2: SGHTA, FQGNSA. CDR3 length: 15 residues.